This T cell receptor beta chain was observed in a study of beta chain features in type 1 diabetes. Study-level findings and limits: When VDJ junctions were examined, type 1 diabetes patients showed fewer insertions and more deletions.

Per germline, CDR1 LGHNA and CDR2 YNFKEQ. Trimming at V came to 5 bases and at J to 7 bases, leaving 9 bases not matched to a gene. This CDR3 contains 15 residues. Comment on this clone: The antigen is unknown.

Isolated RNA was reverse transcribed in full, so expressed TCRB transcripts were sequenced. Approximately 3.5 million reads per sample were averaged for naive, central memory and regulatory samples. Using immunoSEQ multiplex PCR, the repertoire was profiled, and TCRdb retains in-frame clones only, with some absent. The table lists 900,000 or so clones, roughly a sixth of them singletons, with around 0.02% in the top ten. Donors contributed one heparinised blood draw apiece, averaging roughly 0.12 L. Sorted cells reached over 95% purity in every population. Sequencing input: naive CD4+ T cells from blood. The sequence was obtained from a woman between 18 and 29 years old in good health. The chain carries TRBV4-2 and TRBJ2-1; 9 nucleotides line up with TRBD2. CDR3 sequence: CASSRPGLALNEQFF. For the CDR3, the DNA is TGTGCCAGCAGCAGGCCGGGACTAGCTCTGAATGAGCAGTTCTTC.